The 29 T cell receptor beta chains reported below all come from one sample, sequenced in a study of tumor T cells in aggressive B-cell lymphoma. Measured with immunoSEQ multiplex PCR; TCRdb has only the in-frame clones, and not every one. The sample comprises approximately 6,800 clones, approximately 85% of which are singletons, and 2.5% to 3.5% rests with the top ten. The material sequenced was tumor tissue. The receptors derive from an adult with diffuse large B cell lymphoma. Some clones in this sample may be carry-over from other donors' samples.

V and J are TRBV4-1 and TRBJ2-3, with 7 nucleotides matching TRBD2. The germline gives CDR1 MGHRA, CDR2 YSYEKL. The V and J ends lost 1 base and 2 bases, in that order; junction bases with no gene match: 6. The CDR3 is 16 residues long. In DNA, the CDR3 is TGCGCCAGCAGCCAAGGACCGGGACTATTCACAGATACGCAGTATTTT. Its translation is CASSQGPGLFTDTQYF.

This chain uses TRBV4-2 with TRBJ2-7; 12 bases match TRBD2. Losses at the gene ends were 2 bases for V and 0 bases for J; bases not matched to a gene: 2. This CDR3 comprises 16 residues. Per germline, CDR1 LGHNA and CDR2 YNFKEQ. DNA for the CDR3: TGTGCCAGCAGCCAACCGACTAGCGGGGGCTCCTACGAGCAGTACTTC. Translated: CASSQPTSGGSYEQYF.

The rearrangement uses TRBV6-5 and TRBJ2-1, with 12 bases matching TRBD2. With V trimmed by 9 bases and J by 10 bases, 4 bases remained unmatched. Germline V gene data show CDR1 as MNHEY and CDR2 as SVGAGI. The CDR3 runs to 12 residues. The CDR3, as DNA: TGTGCCAGTTACGGACTAGCGGGGGAGCAGTTCTTC. Translated, it gives CASYGLAGEQFF.

The CDR3 nucleotides are TGTGCCTGGAGTTCTGGAAGGGACTGGAACACCGGGGAGCTGTTTTTT. Translated: CAWSSGRDWNTGELFF. V gene TRBV30 combines with J gene TRBJ2-2, with D possibly being TRBD2 (6 bases). V gave up 2 bases and J gave up 1 base, with 14 bases separating them. The CDR3 consists of 16 residues. Per the germline V gene, CDR1 is GTSNPN and CDR2 is SVGIG (reference sequence).

V is TRBV5-1 and J is TRBJ2-3, with 8 nucleotides matching TRBD2. The V gene's germline CDR1 is SGHRS and CDR2 YFSETQ. The CDR3 has 16 residues. Trimming at V came to 5 bases and at J to 3 bases, leaving 11 bases not matched to a gene. In DNA form, the CDR3 reads TGCGCCAGCAGTCAGATTAGCGGGACGGGGACAGATACGCAGTATTTT. Encoded protein: CASSQISGTGTDTQYF. The variable domain in full, with the rest retrieved from reference TRBV5-1 and TRBJ2-3, is KAGVTQTPRYLIKTRGQQVTLSCSPISGHRSVSWYQQTPGQGLQFLFEYFSETQRNKGNFPGRFSGRQFSNSRSEMNVSTLELGDSALYLCASSQISGTGTDTQYFGPGTRLTVL.

V usage is TRBV7-3 and J usage is TRBJ1-2; TRBD1 agrees at 9 bases. The trim removed 5 bases at V and 4 bases at J, leaving 8 bases unmatched. The CDR3 consists of 15 residues. The germline gives CDR1 SGHTA, CDR2 FQGTGA. CDR3 coding DNA: TGTGCCAGCAGCCCCACAGGGGGCAATAGCTATGGCTACACCTTC. Protein product: CASSPTGGNSYGYTF.

This rearrangement joins TRBV5-4 to TRBJ2-3; 7 bases fit TRBD2. CDR3 length: 16 amino acids. With 2 bases clipped from V and 3 bases from J, the junction kept 9 bases outside the gene matches. From germline, CDR1 is SGHNT and CDR2 YYREEE (reference sequence). The CDR3 spells CASSFGGGSVTDTQYF. The CDR3 DNA is TGTGCCAGCAGCTTTGGCGGCGGGAGTGTTACAGATACGCAGTATTTT.

In DNA form, the CDR3 reads TGTGCCAGCAGCTCATTAGGCGGGACTAACGTTGCCTCCAATGAGCAGTTCTTC. Translation: CASSSLGGTNVASNEQFF. This sequence joins TRBV7-9 and TRBJ2-1; 7 positions match TRBD2. This CDR3 spans 18 amino acids. J was trimmed by 6 bases and V by 4 bases; bases with no gene match: 18. CDR1 is SEHNR, CDR2 FQNEAQ, per germline (reference sequence). Based on the CDR3 plus reference TRBV7-9 and TRBJ2-1, the full variable domain is DTGVSQNPRHKITKRGQNVTFRCDPISEHNRLYWYRQTLGQGPEFLTYFQNEAQLEKSRLLSDRFSAERPKGSFSTLEIQRTEQGDSAMYLCASSSLGGTNVASNEQFFGPGTRLTVL.

This rearrangement joins TRBV4-3 to TRBJ2-7; no clear D gene. Germline CDR1 reads LGHNA; CDR2 reads YSLEER. The CDR3 has 14 amino acids. With 0 bases removed from V and 0 bases from J, the gap between germline ends came to 6 bases. CDR3 sequence (DNA): TGCGCCAGCAGCCAAGATAGGAGCTCCTACGAGCAGTACTTC. This encodes CASSQDRSSYEQYF.

This clone was seen a handful of times. The chain has TRBV2 and TRBJ1-2; D ambiguous. V lost 5 bases, J lost 3 bases, and 10 bases lay in between. The CDR3 is made up of 13 amino acids. From germline, CDR1 is SNHLY and CDR2 FYNNEI. The CDR3 DNA sequence: TGTGCCAGCAGTCCGCGGTCTGACTATGGCTACACCTTC. Residues: CASSPRSDYGYTF.

The chain links TRBV2 to TRBJ1-1; possibly TRBD1 for D (5 bases). Trimming removed 1 base from V and 3 bases from J, with 9 bases in between. Per germline, CDR1 SNHLY and CDR2 FYNNEI. The CDR3 runs 14 residues. DNA for the CDR3: TGTGCCAGCAGTGAAGGGCCGGGGGACACTGAAGCTTTCTTT. Its protein product is CASSEGPGDTEAFF.

CDR3 sequence (DNA): TGTGCCAGCAGCGGAGATTCGGGGAAAATGGGGGGCTACACCTTC. Amino acid sequence: CASSGDSGKMGGYTF. V usage is TRBV11-1 and J usage is TRBJ1-2, with D unresolved. The germline CDR1 and CDR2 sequences are SGHAT and FQDESV (reference sequence). Between the trimmed V and J ends, which lost 5 bases and 8 bases, there was a span of 21 bases. CDR3 length: 15 amino acids.

The gene calls are TRBV5-6 and TRBJ1-5; TRBD1 matches at 9 bases. Trimming took 2 bases from V and 7 from J; bases not matched to a gene: 10. Germline lookup yields CDR1 SGHDT and CDR2 YYEEEE. CDR3 length: 16 residues. CDR3 nucleotide sequence: TGTGCCAGCAGCTTCGCCGGGACAGGGTCAGGACAGCCCCAGCATTTT. Encoded protein: CASSFAGTGSGQPQHF.

The chain is built from TRBV10-3 and TRBJ2-5, with 8 bases fitting TRBD1. CDR3 size: 14 residues. Trimming at V came to 1 base and at J to 5 bases, leaving 3 bases not matched to a gene. Germline V gives CDR1 ENHRY, CDR2 SYGVKD. This CDR3 is CAISELQGVETQYF. The CDR3 bases are TGTGCCATCAGTGAGTTACAGGGGGTGGAGACCCAGTACTTC.

The chain links TRBV30 to TRBJ2-5; 13 nucleotides match TRBD2. Looked up from germline, CDR1 is GTSNPN and CDR2 is SVGIG (reference sequence). J lost 7 bases, V lost 2 bases, and 7 bases had no gene match. CDR3 length: 15 amino acids. The CDR3 sequence: CAWSLTSGGPGTQYF. The CDR3 DNA sequence: TGTGCCTGGAGTTTGACTAGCGGGGGGCCCGGGACCCAGTACTTC.

This chain connects TRBV27 to TRBJ2-5; TRBD2 might be the D (5 bases). The CDR3 is made up of 14 amino acids. Trimming removed 7 bases at V and 5 bases at J, with 17 bases between. Looked up from germline, CDR1 is MNHEY and CDR2 is SMNVEV (reference sequence). The CDR3 region is CASKRGNLGETQYF. DNA for the CDR3: TGTGCCAGCAAGAGAGGGAACCTGGGGGAGACCCAGTACTTC.

The rearrangement joins TRBV1 to TRBJ2-1; the table assigns TRBD1, which was not confirmed against the DNA. TRBV1 counts as a pseudogene. This CDR3 region has 17 residues. For the CDR3, the DNA is TGCACCAGCAGCCCGTCTTTTGTGGGGCCTTCCTACAATGAGCAGTTCTTC. Its translation is CTSSPSFVGPSYNEQFF.

The V and J genes are TRBV6-5 and TRBJ2-7; 8 bases line up with TRBD1. The assigned J gene may be wrong: the sequence end matches TRBJ2-1 better. The CDR3 runs 15 residues. Germline V gene lookup returns CDR1 MNHEY and CDR2 SVGAGI. Here the CDR3 reads CASSPDRGIYNEQFF. In DNA form, the CDR3 reads TGTGCCAGCAGCCCAGACAGGGGAATCTACAATGAGCAGTTCTTC.

V and J are TRBV19 and TRBJ2-2; 10 nucleotides match TRBD1. The CDR3 covers 17 residues. The germline V gene encodes CDR1 LNHDA and CDR2 SQIVND (reference sequence). The ends lost 5 bases at V and 6 bases at J; junction bases unmatched: 12. This chain's CDR3 is CASSSRTGQGLAGELFF. CDR3 DNA: TGTGCCAGTAGTTCGCGGACGGGACAGGGGTTGGCCGGGGAGCTGTTTTTT.

The V and J genes are TRBV19 and TRBJ2-3; maybe TRBD2 (6 bases). V was shortened by 3 bases and J by 0 bases, with 19 bases between the two germline ends. Germline V gene sequence: CDR1 LNHDA, CDR2 SQIVND (reference sequence). This CDR3 has 18 amino acids. CDR3 coding DNA: TGTGCCAGTAGTATGGGTCGGAGTAGCGGTCTTAGCACAGATACGCAGTATTTT. Residues: CASSMGRSSGLSTDTQYF.

V and J are TRBV9 and TRBJ2-3; D uncertain. Germline loops: CDR1 SGDLS, CDR2 YYNGEE. Trimming stripped 5 bases from V and 1 base from J, with 11 bases between. The CDR3 has 14 residues. The CDR3, as DNA: TGTGCCAGCAGACGAGGTGGTGGCACAGATACGCAGTATTTT. It translates to CASRRGGGTDTQYF.

The chain recombines TRBV5-1 with TRBJ1-4; D unresolved. The CDR3 is made up of 15 amino acids. CDR1 and CDR2 (germline): SGHRS, YFSETQ. V lost 0 bases and J lost 0, with 6 bases in between. CDR3 bases: TGCGCCAGCAGCTTGGAGCCGACAACTAATGAAAAACTGTTTTTT. It encodes CASSLEPTTNEKLFF.

This clone was seen a few times. Other DNA sequences in this specimen translate into the identical CDR3. This chain uses TRBV30 with TRBJ1-6, with D hard to call. The CDR3 has 13 amino acids. Germline V gene data show CDR1 as GTSNPN and CDR2 as SVGIG (reference sequence). Trimming shortened V by 0 bases and J by 6 bases, and 6 bases separated the two germline ends. The chain's CDR3 is CAWSVHFNSPLHF. CDR3 coding DNA: TGTGCCTGGAGTGTGCACTTTAATTCACCCCTCCACTTT.

The chain carries TRBV27 and TRBJ1-1; possibly TRBD1 for D (6 bases). V was shortened by 5 bases and J by 1 base, with 11 bases between the two germline ends. The CDR3 sequence is 14 residues long. Germline values: CDR1 MNHEY, CDR2 SMNVEV (reference sequence). The CDR3 spells CASSIQGPNTEAFF. CDR3 DNA: TGTGCCAGCAGTATACAGGGACCGAACACTGAAGCTTTCTTT.

The chain couples TRBV18 to TRBJ1-3; a weak D match, TRBD1 (5 bases). Germline-derived CDR1 and CDR2 are KGHSH and LQKENI. Trimming removed 3 bases at V and 3 bases at J, with 9 bases between. This CDR3 has 14 amino acids. Here the CDR3 reads CASSPQGYGNTIYF. In DNA form, the CDR3 reads TGTGCCAGCTCACCCCAGGGTTATGGAAACACCATATATTTT.

The V call is TRBV7-3, the J call TRBJ2-7; TRBD2 matches at 8 bases. This CDR3 has 15 residues. CDR1 and CDR2 (germline): SGHTA, FQGTGA. V shed 5 bases and J 4 bases; nucleotides not matched to a gene: 10. CDR3 DNA: TGTGCCAGCAGCACCCAAGCGGGGGCAACGTACGAGCAGTACTTC. This codes for CASSTQAGATYEQYF.

As to this clone: The sample has other DNA sequences that encode this CDR3 too. This sequence joins TRBV27 and TRBJ2-7, with 7 bases aligning to TRBD2. Germline CDR1 is MNHEY and CDR2 is SMNVEV (reference sequence). The CDR3 consists of 15 residues. The V segment lost 5 bases and the J segment 2 bases; nucleotides outside the gene matches: 9. CDR3 sequence: CASSATGGTTYEQYF. CDR3 bases: TGTGCCAGCAGTGCCACGGGGGGAACAACCTACGAGCAGTACTTC.

The chain is built from TRBV5-4 and TRBJ1-1; 9 positions agree with TRBD1. The CDR3 consists of 15 residues. Germline V CDR1 and CDR2: SGHNT, YYREEE (reference sequence). V shed 2 bases, J shed 5 bases, and the junction held 7 bases outside the gene matches. CDR3 nucleotides: TGTGCCAGCAGCTTTCCTGGGACAGGGTGGACTGAAGCTTTCTTT. This sequence encodes CASSFPGTGWTEAFF.

This clone has a handful of counts. Other DNA sequences in this sample translate to the same CDR3. The CDR3 protein is CASSLGTASRGNSPLHF. CDR3 DNA: TGTGCCAGCAGCTTAGGGACAGCCTCAAGGGGGAATTCACCCCTCCACTTT. V usage is TRBV7-2 and J usage is TRBJ1-6, with D possibly being TRBD1 (6 bases). The CDR3 extends over 17 amino acids. Trimming stripped 1 base from V and 7 bases from J, with 17 bases between. The germline V gene encodes CDR1 SGHTA and CDR2 FQGNSA. The full variable domain, its missing parts supplied by reference TRBV7-2 and TRBJ1-6, is GAGVSQSPSNKVTEKGKDVELRCDPISGHTALYWYRQSLGQGLEFLIYFQGNSAPDKSGLPSDRFSAERTGGSVSTLTIQRTQQEDSAVYLCASSLGTASRGNSPLHFGNGTRLTVT.